The rows below give T cell receptor beta chains drawn from one sample of a study of blood T cell repertoires in COVID-19. Sequenced by immunoSEQ multiplex PCR; TCRdb stores in-frame clones only, minus some. The profile shows roughly 190,000 clones, approximately 82% of them singletons. The sample was peripheral blood. These receptors originate from a man aged 50 or older with active or convalescent COVID-19. Each CDR3 is given with its conserved first and last residue. D genes are given only for firm matches. Only part of the rows carry a size: once, few, many, or a class if the clone is expanded.

size: few; J: TRBJ1-5; V: TRBV7-2; D: .; CDR3: CASSFTRDSGQPQHF
size: .; J: TRBJ2-2; V: TRBV20-1; D: TRBD2; CDR3: CSASILGTSISGELFF
size: .; J: TRBJ2-3; V: TRBV6-1; D: .; CDR3: CASSVLVRAGVITDTQYF
size: .; J: TRBJ1-5; V: TRBV2; D: TRBD1; CDR3: CASSADRGYNQPQHF
size: .; J: TRBJ1-1; V: TRBV7-6; D: .; CDR3: CASSPLARLRGSTEAFF
size: many; J: TRBJ2-1; V: TRBV5-1; D: .; CDR3: CASSPRFRTQLDNEQFF
size: few; J: TRBJ1-1; V: TRBV29-1; D: TRBD1; CDR3: CSVRRGQRDTEAFF
size: .; J: TRBJ2-2; V: TRBV6-5; D: .; CDR3: CASSYSFNTGELFF
size: .; J: TRBJ1-2; V: TRBV29-1; D: .; CDR3: CSVEDLRYGYTF
size: .; J: TRBJ2-2; V: TRBV29-1; D: TRBD1; CDR3: CSGNRGDTGELFF
size: once; J: TRBJ1-2; V: TRBV20-1; D: TRBD1; CDR3: CSATTGLVNTF
size: .; J: TRBJ2-2; V: TRBV30; D: .; CDR3: CAWSVQYPAGGTGELFF
size: .; J: TRBJ1-6; V: TRBV13; D: .; CDR3: CASSPRWGESLHF
size: .; J: TRBJ2-3; V: TRBV6-1; D: .; CDR3: CASSDGRGADTQYF
size: .; J: TRBJ1-4; V: TRBV24-1; D: .; CDR3: CATYIRRWELFF
size: .; J: TRBJ1-1; V: TRBV5-8; D: TRBD1; CDR3: CASSFGIQGSTEAFF
size: .; J: TRBJ2-3; V: TRBV24-1; D: TRBD2; CDR3: CATSDSSGGPSGTDTQYF
size: .; J: TRBJ2-2; V: TRBV5-1; D: TRBD2; CDR3: CASSLPGLAYTGELFF
size: few; J: TRBJ2-1; V: TRBV4-2; D: TRBD2; CDR3: CASSQGPVRLAGASSYNEQFF
size: many; J: TRBJ1-5; V: TRBV4-1; D: .; CDR3: CASSQAQSNQPQHF
size: .; J: TRBJ1-3; V: TRBV4-3; D: .; CDR3: CASSQETSGNTIYF
size: .; J: TRBJ2-5; V: TRBV24-1; D: .; CDR3: CATSDSSQETQYF
size: .; J: TRBJ1-5; V: TRBV12-3/TRBV12-4; D: TRBD1; CDR3: CASAGTDNQPQHF
size: .; J: TRBJ2-5; V: TRBV12-2; D: .; CDR3: CASRPLRGHPGETQYF
size: .; J: TRBJ1-5; V: TRBV6-2/TRBV6-3; D: .; CDR3: CASSPKLTAYSNQPQHF
size: .; J: TRBJ2-6; V: TRBV7-9; D: .; CDR3: CASSPQGGSGANVLTF
size: .; J: TRBJ1-1; V: TRBV13; D: TRBD1; CDR3: CASSNRQGLNTEAFF
size: .; J: TRBJ1-1; V: TRBV5-4; D: TRBD1; CDR3: CASSSGQGLNTEAFF
size: .; J: TRBJ2-1; V: TRBV24-1; D: .; CDR3: CATSENRDTNNEQFF
size: .; J: TRBJ2-1; V: TRBV5-1; D: TRBD2; CDR3: CASSTGLAGDYEQFF
size: .; J: TRBJ1-1; V: TRBV6-2/TRBV6-3; D: TRBD1; CDR3: CASSYSGQGIAFF